Here is one T cell receptor (beta chain) with its context. The sample belongs to a study of blood T cell repertoires in COVID-19. Study summary: From the United States, Italy and Spain came samples of acute and convalescent COVID-19. T cells, B-cell-depleted T cells, or PBMCs provided the cDNA or gDNA that served as material.

Clones were sequenced by immunoSEQ multiplex PCR, and TCRdb holds only the in-frame ones, with some missing. Of roughly 150,000 clones listed, about 86% were seen once; the top ten hold around 10%. The V end lost 4 bases, the J end lost 7 bases, and 21 bases lay between the germline ends. CDR1 and CDR2 from the germline V gene are SGHDT and YYEEEE. This CDR3 has 16 amino acids. The sample consisted of peripheral blood. The TCR originated in a woman aged 65 to 85 with COVID-19, enrolled during active disease. The rearrangement joins TRBV5-6 to TRBJ2-1; perhaps TRBD2 as D (5 bases). CDR3 nucleotide sequence: TGTGCCAGCAGCCCTGGGAGCTTAAAGCCCCTAAATGAGCAGTTCTTC. Translated: CASSPGSLKPLNEQFF.